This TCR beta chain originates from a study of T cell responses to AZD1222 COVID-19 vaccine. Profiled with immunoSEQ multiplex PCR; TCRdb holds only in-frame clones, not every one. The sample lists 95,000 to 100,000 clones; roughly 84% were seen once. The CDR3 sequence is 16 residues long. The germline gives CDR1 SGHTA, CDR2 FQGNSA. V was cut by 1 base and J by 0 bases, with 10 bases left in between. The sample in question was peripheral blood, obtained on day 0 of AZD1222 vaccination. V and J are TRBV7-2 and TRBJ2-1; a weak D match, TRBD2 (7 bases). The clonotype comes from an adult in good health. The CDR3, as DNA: TGTGCCAGCAGCTTAGAGGGGGGGGACTCCTACAATGAGCAGTTCTTC. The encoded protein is CASSLEGGDSYNEQFF.